These 29 T cell receptor beta chains came from one sample sequenced in a study of blood T cell repertoires in COVID-19. Assay: immunoSEQ multiplex PCR; the TCRdb copy retains only in-frame clones and omits some. Among roughly 200,000 clones listed, approximately 90% were seen once. Material: peripheral blood. The receptors originated from a man older than 75 with acute or convalescent COVID-19.

The V and J genes are TRBV5-4 and TRBJ2-3; TRBD2 is a possible D gene (6 bases). The CDR3 runs to 14 residues. V shed 2 bases and J shed 2 bases, with 9 bases lying between them. Germline V CDR1 and CDR2: SGHNT, YYREEE (reference sequence). CDR3: CASSLGGATDTQYF. The DNA for the CDR3 is TGTGCCAGCAGCTTAGGCGGGGCCACAGATACGCAGTATTTT. The entire variable domain, with the rest obtained from reference TRBV5-4 and TRBJ2-3, is as follows: ETGVTQSPTHLIKTRGQQVTLRCSSQSGHNTVSWYQQALGQGPQFIFQYYREEENGRGNFPPRFSGLQFPNYSSELNVNALELDDSALYLCASSLGGATDTQYFGPGTRLTVL.

This rearrangement joins TRBV18 to TRBJ1-5; no clear D gene. CDR3 length: 15 amino acids. From germline, CDR1 is KGHSH and CDR2 LQKENI. Trimming took off 4 bases at V and 3 bases at J, with 13 bases between the two ends. The CDR3 bases are TGTGCCAGCTCACTGACGGGGATGGACAATCAGCCCCAGCATTTT. Residues: CASSLTGMDNQPQHF.

This chain uses TRBV12-3 or TRBV12-4 with TRBJ2-7, with 7 bases lining up with TRBD1. Trimming took 6 bases from V and 3 from J; bases not matched to a gene: 5. The CDR3 contains 13 residues. The CDR3 DNA sequence: TGTGCCAGCAGCCGGGACAGCATCTACGAGCAGTACTTC. Residues: CASSRDSIYEQYF.

This chain uses TRBV5-5 with TRBJ1-1, with D perhaps TRBD1 (6 bases). This CDR3 is built from 13 residues. V shed 5 bases and J shed 0 bases, with 8 bases lying between them. Looked up from germline, CDR1 is SGHKS and CDR2 is YYEKEE (reference sequence). The CDR3 DNA follows: TGTGCCAGCAGTACAGGGTTGAACACTGAAGCTTTCTTT. Its translation is CASSTGLNTEAFF.

In nucleotides, the CDR3 is TGTGCCAGCAGCTCTGGACAGCACCTACAAGAGACCCAGTACTTC. Amino acid sequence: CASSSGQHLQETQYF. The chain joins TRBV5-6 to TRBJ2-5, with a weak D call TRBD1 (6 bases). The length of the CDR3 is 15 residues. Germline CDR1 SGHDT, CDR2 YYEEEE. Trimming took off 3 bases at V and 2 bases at J, with 14 bases between the two ends.

The rearrangement uses TRBV25-1 and TRBJ1-2; 9 nucleotides align to TRBD1. This CDR3 region has 12 residues. V shed 10 bases and J 7 bases; nucleotides not matched to a gene: 7. CDR1 is MGHDK, CDR2 SYGVNS, per germline. The CDR3 DNA sequence: TGTGCCACCTATACAGGGGGCTCTGGCTACACCTTC. It encodes CATYTGGSGYTF.

The rearrangement uses TRBV9 and TRBJ2-4; 12 nucleotides line up with TRBD1. Trimming cost V 4 bases and J 8 bases; bases outside gene matches: 13. The CDR3 loop spans 17 amino acids. The germline V gene has CDR1 SGDLS and CDR2 YYNGEE. Here the CDR3 reads CASSFRDRGRGEDIQYF. In nucleotides, the CDR3 is TGTGCCAGCAGCTTCCGGGACAGGGGGCGAGGTGAGGACATTCAGTACTTC.

J is TRBJ1-2 and V is TRBV19; no clear D. CDR3 length equals 11 residues. The V gene lost 7 bases and the J gene lost 8 bases, with 11 bases spanning the gap. Germline lookup yields CDR1 LNHDA and CDR2 SQIVND (reference sequence). CDR3 sequence: CASIFRGGYTF. The CDR3 bases are TGTGCCAGTATATTTAGAGGCGGCTACACCTTC.

This rearrangement joins TRBV19 to TRBJ2-6, with 12 bases identical to TRBD1. CDR1 and CDR2 (germline): LNHDA, SQIVND (reference sequence). CDR3 length: 19 amino acids. The junction had 11 bases not matched to a gene; V was cut back by 6 bases and J by 2 bases. Here the CDR3 DNA reads TGTGCCAGTAGCGCGGGAGGGACAGGGGGCGCCACTGGGGCCAACGTCCTGACTTTC. Translated: CASSAGGTGGATGANVLTF.

This sequence joins TRBV7-9 and TRBJ1-4, with 7 bases identical to TRBD1. The length of the CDR3 is 16 residues. Germline V gene lookup returns CDR1 SEHNR and CDR2 FQNEAQ (reference sequence). V gave up 1 base and J gave up 7 bases; unmatched junction bases: 9. For the CDR3, the DNA is TGTGCCAGCAGCTTAGAGCCCGGGACAGTAGCTGAAAAACTGTTTTTT. It specifies CASSLEPGTVAEKLFF.

The rearrangement joins TRBV6-4 to TRBJ1-5; D uncertain. Germline V gene data show CDR1 as MRHNA and CDR2 as SNTAGT. This CDR3 has 12 amino acids. Trimming took 3 bases from V and 9 from J, leaving 9 bases between them. CDR3 nucleotides: TGTGCCAGCAGTGAGGACGGAGGGCCCCAGCATTTT. This codes for CASSEDGGPQHF.

The DNA of the CDR3 is TGTGCCAGCTCACCTCGGAGGGAGAATCAGCCCCAGCATTTT. Translating gives CASSPRRENQPQHF. V and J are TRBV18 and TRBJ1-5, with unresolved D. In germline, CDR1 is KGHSH, CDR2 LQKENI. Trimming cost V 3 bases and J 4 bases, with 10 bases left between them. CDR3 length: 14 residues.

This rearrangement joins TRBV4-1 to TRBJ2-5; 8 bases are a match to TRBD1. The length of the CDR3 is 17 residues. V trimming: 2 bases; J trimming: 2 bases; junction bases outside the gene matches: 10. Germline V gene sequence: CDR1 MGHRA, CDR2 YSYEKL. The CDR3 sequence is CASSQNRGSAFQETQYF. The CDR3 region has the DNA TGCGCCAGCAGCCAAAACAGGGGGTCAGCTTTTCAAGAGACCCAGTACTTC.

The J gene is TRBJ1-1, the V gene TRBV14; D uncertain. Trimming stripped 1 base from V and 4 bases from J, with 13 bases between. This CDR3 region has 15 residues. Germline V gene lookup returns CDR1 SGHDN and CDR2 FVKESK. For the CDR3, the DNA is TGTGCCAGCAGCCAAGGGAACCGGGGTATCACTGAAGCTTTCTTT. Translation: CASSQGNRGITEAFF.

The V gene is TRBV27, the J gene TRBJ1-5; no clear D gene. The germline V and J ends were trimmed by 5 bases and 0 bases, with 11 bases remaining between them. Germline V gene lookup returns CDR1 MNHEY and CDR2 SMNVEV (reference sequence). This CDR3 contains 15 residues. CDR3 amino acids: CASSPRPISNQPQHF. DNA of the CDR3: TGTGCCAGCAGTCCCAGGCCGATTAGCAATCAGCCCCAGCATTTT.

The V call is TRBV13, the J call TRBJ2-2, with D possibly being TRBD1 (5 bases). The CDR3 runs to 17 residues. Germline CDR1 and CDR2: PRHDT and FYEKMQ (reference sequence). Trimming shortened V by 6 bases and J by 2 bases, and 19 bases separated the two germline ends. CDR3 in amino acids: CASSRSWGRANTGELFF. The CDR3 DNA reads as TGTGCCAGCAGTAGGTCGTGGGGCAGGGCTAACACCGGGGAGCTGTTTTTT.

This rearrangement joins TRBV7-2 to TRBJ2-5, with TRBD2 as a possible D gene (5 bases). V lost 1 base, J lost 1 base, and 7 bases lay in between. There are 14 residues in the CDR3. Germline assignment: CDR1 SGHTA and CDR2 FQGNSA. The CDR3 nucleotides read TGTGCCAGCAGCTTAGGCAGCGGCCAAGAGACCCAGTACTTC. Encoded protein: CASSLGSGQETQYF.

The V gene is TRBV19, the J gene TRBJ2-2, with D perhaps TRBD2 (5 bases). The length of the CDR3 is 14 residues. The ends were cut back, 3 bases at V and 3 bases at J, with 8 bases in the middle. The germline gives CDR1 LNHDA, CDR2 SQIVND (reference sequence). The CDR3 sequence is CASSMLADTGELFF. The DNA for the CDR3 is TGTGCCAGTAGTATGCTAGCCGACACCGGGGAGCTGTTTTTT.

The J gene is TRBJ2-3, the V gene TRBV9, with D unclear. Trimming removed 3 bases from V and 5 bases from J, with 13 bases in between. There are 14 residues in the CDR3. Germline V gene data show CDR1 as SGDLS and CDR2 as YYNGEE. The CDR3 coding sequence is TGTGCCAGCAGCGCACTCCCCGGTCGAGATACGCAGTATTTT. This sequence encodes CASSALPGRDTQYF. Together with reference TRBV9 and TRBJ2-3, the CDR3 gives the full variable domain: DSGVTQTPKHLITATGQRVTLRCSPRSGDLSVYWYQQSLDQGLQFLIQYYNGEERAKGNILERFSAQQFPDLHSELNLSSLELGDSALYFCASSALPGRDTQYFGPGTRLTVL.

This clone came up once. V and J are TRBV6-5 and TRBJ2-2, with 10 bases matching TRBD2. The CDR3 totals 15 residues. V lost 6 bases, J lost 5 bases, and 6 bases stayed unmatched. The germline V gene has CDR1 MNHEY and CDR2 SVGAGI. This chain's CDR3 is CASSDPLAGTGELFF. CDR3 nucleotide sequence: TGTGCCAGCAGCGACCCACTAGCGGGAACCGGGGAGCTGTTTTTT.

This clone was detected once. V is TRBV19 and J is TRBJ1-4, with 10 bases lining up with TRBD1. CDR1 and CDR2 (germline): LNHDA, SQIVND (reference sequence). J gave up 7 bases and V 9 bases, and 14 bases lay outside the gene matches. The CDR3 length is 16 residues. CDR3 DNA sequence: TGTGCCAGCAACCTCGGCCCCGGGACAGGGGTTGAAAAACTGTTTTTT. This encodes CASNLGPGTGVEKLFF.

This rearrangement joins TRBV18 to TRBJ2-1; D gene ambiguous. This CDR3 region has 14 residues. CDR1 KGHSH and CDR2 LQKENI come from the germline V gene. V gave up 5 bases and J gave up 5 bases, with 13 bases separating them. CDR3 sequence: CASSSYQANNEQFF. The CDR3, as DNA: TGTGCCAGCTCATCCTACCAAGCCAACAATGAGCAGTTCTTC.

In its sample, this clone was seen once. The J gene is TRBJ2-3, the V gene TRBV7-2, with 11 bases lining up with TRBD2. The ends lost 5 bases at V and 1 base at J; junction bases unmatched: 14. There are 19 residues in the CDR3. Germline V gene lookup returns CDR1 SGHTA and CDR2 FQGNSA. CDR3 sequence: CASSPRLAGLSKRTDTQYF. The CDR3, as DNA: TGTGCCAGCAGCCCCCGACTAGCGGGACTCTCGAAACGCACAGATACGCAGTATTTT.

V is TRBV5-1 and J is TRBJ1-4; D is perhaps TRBD1 (6 bases). The CDR3 loop spans 16 amino acids. Germline loops: CDR1 SGHRS, CDR2 YFSETQ. V shed 5 bases and J shed 6 bases, with 20 bases lying between them. The CDR3 protein is CASSPPSGTTDEKLFF. In DNA, the CDR3 is TGCGCCAGCAGTCCACCGTCGGGGACAACAGATGAAAAACTGTTTTTT.

The chain has TRBV19 and TRBJ1-2; weak D call: TRBD1 (6 bases). V lost 5 bases and J lost 1, with 14 bases in between. Germline CDR1 reads LNHDA; CDR2 reads SQIVND (reference sequence). This CDR3 is 15 amino acids long. The CDR3 bases are TGTGCCAGTAGTTCCGAAGGACAGCGTAACTATGGCTACACCTTC. This gives the protein CASSSEGQRNYGYTF.

The rearrangement uses TRBV10-3 and TRBJ2-5; 8 bases match TRBD2. J lost 4 bases, V lost 3 bases, and 7 bases had no gene match. CDR1 ENHRY and CDR2 SYGVKD come from the germline V gene. This CDR3 contains 15 residues. This CDR3 reads CAISDGPGGRETQYF. CDR3 coding DNA: TGTGCCATCAGTGACGGACCGGGAGGGAGAGAGACCCAGTACTTC.

V usage is TRBV6-5 and J usage is TRBJ1-6; possible D gene TRBD1, 5 bases. Germline CDR1 and CDR2: MNHEY and SVGAGI. The CDR3 contains 16 residues. Trimming shortened V by 4 bases and J by 3 bases, and 13 bases separated the two germline ends. The CDR3 region is CASSLGRDFYNSPLHF. The CDR3 DNA is TGTGCCAGCAGTTTGGGCAGGGATTTCTATAATTCACCCCTCCACTTT.

The gene calls are TRBV6-5 and TRBJ2-3; maybe TRBD2 (5 bases). CDR1 and CDR2 from the germline V gene are MNHEY and SVGAGI. This CDR3 spans 14 amino acids. The V end lost 10 bases, the J end lost 2 bases, and 16 bases lay between the germline ends. The CDR3 loop is CATTQRRPTDTQYF. In DNA form, the CDR3 reads TGTGCCACGACCCAGCGGAGGCCCACAGATACGCAGTATTTT.

The chain links TRBV18 to TRBJ2-5; tentative D call: TRBD2 (7 bases). The V and J ends lost 2 bases and 10 bases respectively, with 20 bases between them. This CDR3 has 15 amino acids. CDR1 KGHSH and CDR2 LQKENI come from the germline V gene. DNA for the CDR3: TGTGCCAGCTCACCAGGACAGCCAGTTCGGGGGGACCAGTACTTC. Encoded protein: CASSPGQPVRGDQYF.